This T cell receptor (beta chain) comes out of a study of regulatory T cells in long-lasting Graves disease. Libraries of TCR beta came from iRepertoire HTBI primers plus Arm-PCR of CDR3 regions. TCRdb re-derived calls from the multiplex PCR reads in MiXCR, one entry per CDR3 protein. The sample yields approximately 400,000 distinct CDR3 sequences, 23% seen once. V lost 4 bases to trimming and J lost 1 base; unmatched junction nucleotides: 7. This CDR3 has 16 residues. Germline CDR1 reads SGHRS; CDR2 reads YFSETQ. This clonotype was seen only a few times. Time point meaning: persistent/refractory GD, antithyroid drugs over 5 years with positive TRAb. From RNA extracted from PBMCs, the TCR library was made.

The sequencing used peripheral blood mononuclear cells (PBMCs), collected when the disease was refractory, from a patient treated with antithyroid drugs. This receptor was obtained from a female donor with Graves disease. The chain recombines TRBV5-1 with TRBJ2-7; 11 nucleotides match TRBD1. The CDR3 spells CASSTTGQGASYEQYF. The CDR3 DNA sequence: TGCGCCAGCAGCACCACCGGACAGGGGGCGTCCTACGAGCAGTACTTC.